The clone carrying this TCR beta chain was recorded a few times. The antigen remains unidentified. The sample comes from a study of T-cell memory formation after mild COVID-19. Whole-study results and caveats: Mostly located in CM and EM were contracting CD4+ clones, with contracting CD8+ clones located in EMRA.

V lost 4 bases and J 12 bases, leaving 12 bases between the germline ends. The CDR3 length is 11 residues. CDR1 is SNHLY and CDR2 is FYNNEI in the germline V gene. Libraries for TCRalpha and TCRbeta carried sample barcodes and unique molecular identifiers via 5'RACE. In TCRdb, the 5' RACE reads were re-called with MiXCR into one record per CDR3 protein. Here the sample spans a few hundred thousand distinct CDR3 sequences, under 30% being singletons. This rearrangement joins TRBV2 to TRBJ1-1; D ambiguous. The TCR originated in an adult woman who had mild COVID-19 (a few samples of this study predate the infection). Cell type and time point are not known. Sequencing was performed on PBMCs or a T cell subset sorted from them (not recorded which). CDR3 protein: CASSGSRITFF. CDR3 nucleotide sequence: TGTGCCAGCAGTGGATCCCGGATCACTTTCTTT.